These 19 T cell receptor beta chains originate from one sample sequenced in a study of blood T cells in healthy people across ages. Then a second PCR, running roughly 7 to 11 cycles, was carried out with a sample-barcoded 5' primer and a J-beta primer mix. TCRdb redid the calling of the 5' RACE reads with MiXCR, one entry per CDR3 protein. The sample has about 930,000 distinct CDR3 sequences, 25% to 35% seen once. The same data also went into a second study, on T cells of mothers and their children.

The sample was blood. These receptors came from a woman in her thirties or forties in good health.

The chain combines TRBV2 with TRBJ2-3, with D unresolved. In germline, CDR1 is SNHLY, CDR2 FYNNEI. Trimming pared 8 bases from V and 4 bases from J, leaving 1 base between. This CDR3 is 9 amino acids long. The DNA for the CDR3 is TGTGCCAGCCCAGATACGCAGTATTTT. Translating gives CASPDTQYF.

As to this clonotype: Being one base from a much bigger clone, this may be a read error. This chain links TRBV2 with TRBJ2-1; D ambiguous. This CDR3 is 13 amino acids long. CDR1 SNHLY and CDR2 FYNNEI come from the germline V gene. Trimming left V 6 bases short and J 6 bases short, with 12 bases between. The CDR3 bases are TGTGCCAGCAGGGTTTTGGGCGGCAATGAGCAGTTCTTC. Translation gives CASRVLGGNEQFF.

The chain carries TRBV7-3 and TRBJ2-3; TRBD2 aligns across 9 bases. Trimming cost V 5 bases and J 0 bases; bases outside gene matches: 6. Germline CDR1 reads SGHTA; CDR2 reads FQGTGA. This CDR3 comprises 16 residues. CDR3 nucleotide sequence: TGTGCCAGCAGCCTCAGCGGGGGGCTCAGCACAGATACGCAGTATTTT. It codes for CASSLSGGLSTDTQYF.

This clonotype occurred a few times. The chain employs TRBV5-1 and TRBJ1-2; D is perhaps TRBD1 (5 bases). Trimming left V 0 bases short and J 6 bases short, with 18 bases between. Germline V CDR1 and CDR2: SGHRS, YFSETQ. The CDR3 is made up of 16 amino acids. The CDR3 DNA is TGCGCCAGCAGCTTGGCCAGGCAGGGACCTAAGGATGGCTACACCTTC. Translating it yields CASSLARQGPKDGYTF.

This sequence joins TRBV29-1 and TRBJ2-5; D might be TRBD2 (5 bases). The CDR3 runs 11 residues. V was clipped by 3 bases and J by 7 bases, with 9 bases between them. Germline loops: CDR1 SQVTM, CDR2 ANQGSEA. The CDR3 region has the DNA TGCAGCGTTGACTTACTAGGGACCCAGTACTTC. Translation gives CSVDLLGTQYF. Supplemented by reference TRBV29-1 and TRBJ2-5, the full variable domain reads SAVISQKPSRDICQRGTSLTIQCQVDSQVTMMFWYRQQPGQSLTLIATANQGSEATYESGFVIDKFPISRPNLTFSTLTVSNMSPEDSSIYLCSVDLLGTQYFGPGTRLLVL.

On this clonotype: Relative to the germline gene, one junction end is altered; a read error may explain this. This rearrangement joins TRBV12-3 or TRBV12-4 to TRBJ2-7; D gene unclear. This CDR3 spans 13 amino acids. CDR3 sequence: CASGLRIKDEQYF. CDR3 bases: TGTGCCAGCGGTTTAAGGATCAAAGACGAGCAGTACTTC.

This clonotype was counted a few times. The gene calls are TRBV6-5 and TRBJ1-6; 8 bases are shared with TRBD1. The germline CDR1 and CDR2 sequences are MNHEY and SVGAGI. The V and J ends lost 7 bases and 6 bases, in that order; junction bases with no gene match: 5. The length of the CDR3 is 14 residues. CDR3 coding DNA: TGTGCCAGCACCCCTGACAGGGGTAATTCACCCCTCCACTTT. This translates into CASTPDRGNSPLHF.

A few counts support this clonotype. V is TRBV4-1 and J is TRBJ1-2, with D unclear. V lost 1 base to trimming and J lost 4 bases, with 10 bases between them. Germline V gene data show CDR1 as MGHRA and CDR2 as YSYEKL. The CDR3 consists of 14 residues. The CDR3 sequence is CASSQVVGGYGYTF. The CDR3 region has the DNA TGCGCCAGCAGCCAAGTGGTGGGTGGCTATGGCTACACCTTC.

This clonotype has just one count. J is TRBJ2-1 and V is TRBV29-1; D possibly corresponds to TRBD2 (6 bases). CDR3 length equals 11 residues. V lost 4 bases, J lost 10 bases, and 11 bases lay in between. Germline V gene data show CDR1 as SQVTM and CDR2 as ANQGSEA. The CDR3 DNA reads TGCAGCGTTGCCGGGACTTACGAGCAGTTCTTC. It translates to CSVAGTYEQFF.

The genes are TRBV27 and TRBJ2-3, with D possibly TRBD1 on 6 matching bases. The CDR3 runs to 16 residues. Trimming stripped 7 bases from V and 4 bases from J, with 21 bases between. Germline V gene lookup returns CDR1 MNHEY and CDR2 SMNVEV (reference sequence). CDR3 in DNA: TGTGCCAGCACCCTTTTATATCAGGGGTCAGCAGATACGCAGTATTTT. It codes for CASTLLYQGSADTQYF.

On this clonotype: The junction and the germline gene differ at one end; a read error may be behind it. This chain connects TRBV24-1 to TRBJ2-3; no reliable D call. CDR1 KGHDR and CDR2 SFDVKD come from the germline V gene. The CDR3 runs to 14 residues. For the CDR3, the DNA is TGTGCCACCAGGGATTTGTACGGTCGTAATACGCAGTATTTT. Its protein is CATRDLYGRNTQYF.

This clonotype was counted ten times or more. The V gene is TRBV20-1, the J gene TRBJ2-1, with 15 bases identical to TRBD2. V was pared by 5 bases and J by 5 bases, with 7 bases of the junction left unmatched. The germline CDR1 and CDR2 sequences are DFQATT and SNEGSKA (reference sequence). This CDR3 is built from 16 residues. As DNA, the CDR3 is TGCAGTGCTCCGGGACTAGCGGGGGGTGGGAACAATGAGCAGTTCTTC. Protein product: CSAPGLAGGGNNEQFF.

This clonotype appeared a few times. CDR3 residues: CASSSPRREGGGDTQYF. CDR3 nucleotide sequence: TGTGCCAGCAGTTCCCCCCGGCGAGAGGGGGGGGGAGATACGCAGTATTTT. V and J are TRBV27 and TRBJ2-3; possibly TRBD2 for D (7 bases). V was shortened by 4 bases and J by 5 bases, with 22 bases between the two germline ends. The CDR3 runs to 17 residues. CDR1 and CDR2 (germline): MNHEY, SMNVEV (reference sequence).

The J gene is TRBJ1-4, the V gene TRBV4-3; D is perhaps TRBD1 (5 bases). Germline CDR1 and CDR2: LGHNA and YSLEER. V was shortened by 2 bases and J by 8 bases, with 15 bases between the two germline ends. This CDR3 is 15 amino acids long. CDR3 nucleotides: TGCGCCAGCAGCCAAACCTCAGGGCGCGGGGAAAAACTGTTTTTT. It yields the protein CASSQTSGRGEKLFF.

On this clonotype: One end of the junction does not line up with germline, which may come from a read error. The DNA of the CDR3 is TGTGTCAGCAGCCCGCCGGGACTAGCTCCCTACGAGCAGTACTTC. Its translation is CVSSPPGLAPYEQYF. The genes are TRBV11-1 and TRBJ2-7; TRBD2 matches at 9 bases. The V gene's germline CDR1 is SGHAT and CDR2 FQDESV (reference sequence). This CDR3 region has 15 residues.

This clonotype was seen a handful of times. The chain couples TRBV20-1 to TRBJ2-3; D is possibly TRBD2 (6 bases). The germline V gene has CDR1 DFQATT and CDR2 SNEGSKA (reference sequence). V was cut by 2 bases and J by 1 base, with 13 bases left in between. The CDR3 extends over 15 amino acids. In nucleotides, the CDR3 is TGCAGTGCTAGAATTGCCGGGACTCGCACAGATACGCAGTATTTT. Amino acid sequence: CSARIAGTRTDTQYF.

The CDR3: CASSLYSEETQYF. The CDR3 nucleotides read TGTGCCAGCAGCTTGTATTCCGAGGAGACCCAGTACTTC. The chain couples TRBV7-3 to TRBJ2-5; D gene uncertain. Germline V gene data show CDR1 as SGHTA and CDR2 as FQGTGA. Deletions cut 3 bases from V and 5 bases from J, with 10 bases between. The CDR3 covers 13 residues. The variable domain in full, with the rest retrieved from reference TRBV7-3 and TRBJ2-5, is GAGVSQTPSNKVTEKGKYVELRCDPISGHTALYWYRQSLGQGPEFLIYFQGTGAADDSGLPNDRFFAVRPEGSVSTLKIQRTERGDSAVYLCASSLYSEETQYFGPGTRLLVL.

This clonotype came up a few times. The CDR3 loop reads CASRNELTEAFF. The CDR3, as DNA: TGTGCCAGCAGAAACGAGTTGACTGAAGCTTTCTTT. This rearrangement joins TRBV6-5 to TRBJ1-1; the D is unclear. V lost 6 bases and J 5 bases, leaving 10 bases between the germline ends. The length of the CDR3 is 12 residues. Germline lookup yields CDR1 MNHEY and CDR2 SVGAGI.

This clonotype was seen repeatedly, ten times or more. V usage is TRBV5-1 and J usage is TRBJ2-5, with D perhaps TRBD1 (6 bases). The V end was cut by 4 bases, the J end by 2 bases, with 9 bases between. The germline gives CDR1 SGHRS, CDR2 YFSETQ. The CDR3 contains 13 residues. This CDR3 is CASSRQEQETQYF. DNA for the CDR3: TGCGCCAGCAGCCGACAGGAACAAGAGACCCAGTACTTC.